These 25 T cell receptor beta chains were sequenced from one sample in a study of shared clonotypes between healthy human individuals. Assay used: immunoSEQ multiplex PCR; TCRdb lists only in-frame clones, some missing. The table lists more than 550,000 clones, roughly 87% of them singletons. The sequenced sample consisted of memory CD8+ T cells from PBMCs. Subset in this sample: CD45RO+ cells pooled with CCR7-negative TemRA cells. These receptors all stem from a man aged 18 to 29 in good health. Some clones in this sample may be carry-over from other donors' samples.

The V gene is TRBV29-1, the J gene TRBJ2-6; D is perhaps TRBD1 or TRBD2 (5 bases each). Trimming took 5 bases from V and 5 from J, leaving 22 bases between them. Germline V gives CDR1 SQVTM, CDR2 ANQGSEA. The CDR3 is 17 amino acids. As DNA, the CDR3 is TGCAGCGTTCCTATAGCCGGGACGGCGACGAGGGCCAACGTCCTGACTTTC. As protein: CSVPIAGTATRANVLTF.

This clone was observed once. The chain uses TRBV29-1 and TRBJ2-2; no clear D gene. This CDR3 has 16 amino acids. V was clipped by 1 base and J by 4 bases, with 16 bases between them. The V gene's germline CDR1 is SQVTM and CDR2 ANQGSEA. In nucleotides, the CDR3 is TGCAGCGTTGAAGTGCGGCTAGGAGAGAGCACCGGGGAGCTGTTTTTT. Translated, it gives CSVEVRLGESTGELFF.

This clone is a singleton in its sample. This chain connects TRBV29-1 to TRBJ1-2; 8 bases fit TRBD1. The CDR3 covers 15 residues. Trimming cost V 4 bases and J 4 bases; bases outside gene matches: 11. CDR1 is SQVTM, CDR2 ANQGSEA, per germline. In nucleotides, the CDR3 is TGCAGCGTTGTGGCAACCAGGGGGCTAGGCTATGGCTACACCTTC. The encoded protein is CSVVATRGLGYGYTF.

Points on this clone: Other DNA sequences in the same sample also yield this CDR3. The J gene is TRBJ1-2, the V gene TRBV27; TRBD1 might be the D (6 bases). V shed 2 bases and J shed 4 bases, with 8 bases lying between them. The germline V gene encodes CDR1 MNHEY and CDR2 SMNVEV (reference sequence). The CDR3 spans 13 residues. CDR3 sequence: CASSLRGGYGYTF. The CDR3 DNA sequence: TGTGCCAGCAGTTTAAGAGGGGGCTATGGCTACACCTTC.

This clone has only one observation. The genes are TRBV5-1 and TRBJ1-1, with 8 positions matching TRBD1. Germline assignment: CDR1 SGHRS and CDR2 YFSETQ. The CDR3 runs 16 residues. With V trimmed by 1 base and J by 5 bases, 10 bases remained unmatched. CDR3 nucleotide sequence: TGCGCCAGCAGCTTGCAAACGCAGGGGGCGCGGACTGAAGCTTTCTTT. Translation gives CASSLQTQGARTEAFF.

The CDR3 loop is CASSDRYNEQFF. CDR3 DNA sequence: TGTGCCAGCAGCGACCGTTACAATGAGCAGTTCTTC. The chain uses TRBV7-9 and TRBJ2-1; D gene uncertain. V lost 5 bases and J 4 bases, leaving 6 bases between the germline ends. CDR3 size: 12 residues. The germline V gene encodes CDR1 SEHNR and CDR2 FQNEAQ (reference sequence).

The CDR3 sequence: CASTDGQIMNTEAFF. The CDR3 nucleotides are TGTGCCAGTACGGACGGACAAATCATGAACACTGAAGCTTTCTTT. The V call is TRBV19, the J call TRBJ1-1; maybe TRBD1 (5 bases). The CDR3 has 15 residues. V lost 7 bases, J lost 0 bases, and 15 bases lay in between. Germline V CDR1 and CDR2: LNHDA, SQIVND (reference sequence). Full variable domain (remainder filled in from reference TRBV19 and TRBJ1-1): DGGITQSPKYLFRKEGQNVTLSCEQNLNHDAMYWYRQDPGQGLRLIYYSQIVNDFQKGDIAEGYSVSREKKESFPLTVTSAQKNPTAFYLCASTDGQIMNTEAFFGQGTRLTVV.

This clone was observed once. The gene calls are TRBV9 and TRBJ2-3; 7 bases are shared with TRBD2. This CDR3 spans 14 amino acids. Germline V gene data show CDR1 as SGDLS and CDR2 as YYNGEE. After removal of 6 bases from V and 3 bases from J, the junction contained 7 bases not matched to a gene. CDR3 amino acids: CASNHPRETDTQYF. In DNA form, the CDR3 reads TGTGCCAGCAACCACCCGCGGGAGACAGATACGCAGTATTTT.

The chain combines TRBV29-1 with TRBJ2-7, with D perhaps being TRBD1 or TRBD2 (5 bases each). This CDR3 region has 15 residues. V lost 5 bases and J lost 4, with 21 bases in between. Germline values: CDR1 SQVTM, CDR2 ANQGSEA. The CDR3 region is CSVILGTAFGYEQYF. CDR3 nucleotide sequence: TGCAGCGTTATACTTGGGACGGCCTTCGGGTACGAGCAGTACTTC.

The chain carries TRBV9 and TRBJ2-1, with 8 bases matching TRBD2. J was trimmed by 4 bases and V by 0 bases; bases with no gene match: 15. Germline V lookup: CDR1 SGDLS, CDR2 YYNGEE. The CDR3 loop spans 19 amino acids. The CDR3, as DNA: TGTGCCAGCAGCGTAGGTCCTGACAGAGATTTAGCGGGGTACAATGAGCAGTTCTTC. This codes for CASSVGPDRDLAGYNEQFF.

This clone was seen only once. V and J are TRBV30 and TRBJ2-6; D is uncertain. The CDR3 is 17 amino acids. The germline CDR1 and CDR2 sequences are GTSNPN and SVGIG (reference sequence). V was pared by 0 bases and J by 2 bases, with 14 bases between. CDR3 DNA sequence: TGTGCCTGGAGTGTACGTGAAGGGAATACTGGGGCCAACGTCCTGACTTTC. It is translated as CAWSVREGNTGANVLTF.

The CDR3 spells CASSQAPGQGARAFF. The CDR3 DNA reads as TGCGCCAGCAGCCAAGCCCCGGGACAGGGGGCTCGAGCTTTCTTT. The rearrangement links TRBV4-1 to TRBJ1-1, with 12 bases that match TRBD1. CDR1 and CDR2 from the germline V gene are MGHRA and YSYEKL. The CDR3 is 15 residues long. J gave up 10 bases and V 1 base, and 7 bases lay outside the gene matches.

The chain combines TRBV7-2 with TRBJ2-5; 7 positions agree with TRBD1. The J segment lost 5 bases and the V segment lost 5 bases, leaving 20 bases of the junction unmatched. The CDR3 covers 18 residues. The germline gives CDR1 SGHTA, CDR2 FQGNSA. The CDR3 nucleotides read TGTGCCAGCAGCGAGGGACAGAACCGGGACGGAGAGCGGGAGACCCAGTACTTC. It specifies CASSEGQNRDGERETQYF.

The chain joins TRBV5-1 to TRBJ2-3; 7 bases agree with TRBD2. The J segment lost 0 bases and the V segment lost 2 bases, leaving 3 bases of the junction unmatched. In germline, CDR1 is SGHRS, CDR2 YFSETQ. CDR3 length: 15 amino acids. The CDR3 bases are TGCGCCAGCAGCTTCGGGACTACCAGCACAGATACGCAGTATTTT. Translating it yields CASSFGTTSTDTQYF.

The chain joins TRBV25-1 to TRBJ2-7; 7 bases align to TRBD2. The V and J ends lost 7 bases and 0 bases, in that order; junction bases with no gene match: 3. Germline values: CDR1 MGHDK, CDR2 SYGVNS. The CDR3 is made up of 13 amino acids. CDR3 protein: CASMGGSSYEQYF. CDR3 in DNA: TGTGCCAGCATGGGCGGGAGCTCCTACGAGCAGTACTTC.

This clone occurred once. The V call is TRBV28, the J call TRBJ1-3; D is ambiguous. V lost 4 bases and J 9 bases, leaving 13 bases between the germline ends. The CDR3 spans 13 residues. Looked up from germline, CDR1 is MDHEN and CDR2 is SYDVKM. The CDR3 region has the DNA TGTGCCAGCAGTTCCGTCCCTGCCAGCACCATATATTTT. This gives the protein CASSSVPASTIYF.

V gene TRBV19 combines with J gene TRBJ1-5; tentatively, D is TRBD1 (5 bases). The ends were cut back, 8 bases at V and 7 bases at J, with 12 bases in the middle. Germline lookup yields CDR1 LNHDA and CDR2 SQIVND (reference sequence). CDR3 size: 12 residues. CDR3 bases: TGTGCCAGTCGCCAAGGGGTGCAGCCCCAGCATTTT. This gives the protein CASRQGVQPQHF.

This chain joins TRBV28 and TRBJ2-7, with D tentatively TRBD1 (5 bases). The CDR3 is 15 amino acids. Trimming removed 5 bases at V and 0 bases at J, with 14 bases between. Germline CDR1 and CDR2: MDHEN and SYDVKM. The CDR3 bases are TGTGCCAGCAGTACATCGACAGAGAGCTCCTACGAGCAGTACTTC. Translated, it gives CASSTSTESSYEQYF. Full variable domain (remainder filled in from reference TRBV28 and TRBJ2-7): DVKVTQSSRYLVKRTGEKVFLECVQDMDHENMFWYRQDPGLGLRLIYFSYDVKMKEKGDIPEGYSVSREKKERFSLILESASTNQTSMYLCASSTSTESSYEQYFGPGTRLTVT.

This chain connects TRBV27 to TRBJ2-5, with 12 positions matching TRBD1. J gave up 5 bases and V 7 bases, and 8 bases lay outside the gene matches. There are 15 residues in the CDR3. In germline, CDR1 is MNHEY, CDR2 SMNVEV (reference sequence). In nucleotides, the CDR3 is TGTGCCAGCACCGCCGGGACAGGGGGCTGGGAGACCCAGTACTTC. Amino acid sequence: CASTAGTGGWETQYF.

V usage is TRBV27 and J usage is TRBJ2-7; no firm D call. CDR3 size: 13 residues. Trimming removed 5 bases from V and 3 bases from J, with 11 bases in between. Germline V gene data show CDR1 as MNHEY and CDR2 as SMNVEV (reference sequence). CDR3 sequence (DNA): TGTGCCAGCAGTATCACGGAGCACTACGAGCAGTACTTC. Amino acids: CASSITEHYEQYF.

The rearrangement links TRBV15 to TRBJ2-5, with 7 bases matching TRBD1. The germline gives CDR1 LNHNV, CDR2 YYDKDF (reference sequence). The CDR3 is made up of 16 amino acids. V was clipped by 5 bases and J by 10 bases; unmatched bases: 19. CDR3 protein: CATSGDSLPVVSVQYF. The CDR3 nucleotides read TGTGCCACCAGCGGGGACAGCCTGCCAGTCGTCTCGGTCCAGTACTTC.

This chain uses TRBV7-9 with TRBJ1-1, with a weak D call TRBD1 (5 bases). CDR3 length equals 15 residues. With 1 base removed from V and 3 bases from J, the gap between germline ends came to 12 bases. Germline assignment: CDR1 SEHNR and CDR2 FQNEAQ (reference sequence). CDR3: CASSLDGAAHTEAFF. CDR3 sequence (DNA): TGTGCCAGCAGCTTAGACGGGGCGGCGCACACTGAAGCTTTCTTT.

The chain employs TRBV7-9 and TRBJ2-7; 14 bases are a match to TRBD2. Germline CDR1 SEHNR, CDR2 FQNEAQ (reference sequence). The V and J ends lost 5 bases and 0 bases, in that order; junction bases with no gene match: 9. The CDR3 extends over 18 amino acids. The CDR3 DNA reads TGTGCCAGCAGCCCCGGGGGACTAGCGGGGGAGCACTCCTACGAGCAGTACTTC. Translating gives CASSPGGLAGEHSYEQYF.

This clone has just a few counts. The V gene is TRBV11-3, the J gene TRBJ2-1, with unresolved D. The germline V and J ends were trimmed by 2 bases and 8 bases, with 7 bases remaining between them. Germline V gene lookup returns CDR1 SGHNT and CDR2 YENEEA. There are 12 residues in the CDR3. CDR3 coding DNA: TGTGCCAGCAGCTTACGGGCTGATGAGCAGTTCTTC. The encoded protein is CASSLRADEQFF. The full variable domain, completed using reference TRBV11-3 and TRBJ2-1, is EAGVVQSPRYKIIEKKQPVAFWCNPISGHNTLYWYLQNLGQGPELLIRYENEEAVDDSQLPKDRFSAERLKGVDSTLKIQPAELGDSAVYLCASSLRADEQFFGPGTRLTVL.

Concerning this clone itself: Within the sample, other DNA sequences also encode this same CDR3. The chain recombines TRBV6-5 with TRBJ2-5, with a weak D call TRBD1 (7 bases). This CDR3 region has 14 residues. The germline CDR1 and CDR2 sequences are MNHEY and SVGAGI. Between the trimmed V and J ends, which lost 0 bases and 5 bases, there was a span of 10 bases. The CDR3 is CASSYSPGGETQYF. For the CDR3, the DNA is TGTGCCAGCAGTTACTCACCAGGGGGGGAGACCCAGTACTTC.